This paragraph covers one T cell receptor beta chain sequence. This sample is drawn from a study of blood T cell repertoires in COVID-19. On the study more broadly: Donors in the United States, Italy and Spain gave samples during acute or convalescent COVID-19.

Categorization into cohorts depended on clinical history that participants reported. Clones were read by immunoSEQ multiplex PCR, and TCRdb kept only the in-frame ones, dropping some. The sample holds 180,000 or so clones; 80% to 90% are singletons and the top ten take about 16%. Germline trimming cut 2 bases from V and 4 bases from J; bases unmatched to any gene: 9. The V gene's germline CDR1 is GTSNPN and CDR2 SVGIG (reference sequence). The CDR3 totals 15 residues. This clonotype originated in a man aged 50 to 59 who had recovered from COVID-19. Sequenced sample: PBMCs or T cells enriched from blood (not recorded which). The chain employs TRBV30 and TRBJ1-2; 8 nucleotides match TRBD1. CDR3: CAWSRDRGSAYGYTF. DNA of the CDR3: TGTGCCTGGAGTAGAGACAGGGGTTCGGCCTATGGCTACACCTTC.